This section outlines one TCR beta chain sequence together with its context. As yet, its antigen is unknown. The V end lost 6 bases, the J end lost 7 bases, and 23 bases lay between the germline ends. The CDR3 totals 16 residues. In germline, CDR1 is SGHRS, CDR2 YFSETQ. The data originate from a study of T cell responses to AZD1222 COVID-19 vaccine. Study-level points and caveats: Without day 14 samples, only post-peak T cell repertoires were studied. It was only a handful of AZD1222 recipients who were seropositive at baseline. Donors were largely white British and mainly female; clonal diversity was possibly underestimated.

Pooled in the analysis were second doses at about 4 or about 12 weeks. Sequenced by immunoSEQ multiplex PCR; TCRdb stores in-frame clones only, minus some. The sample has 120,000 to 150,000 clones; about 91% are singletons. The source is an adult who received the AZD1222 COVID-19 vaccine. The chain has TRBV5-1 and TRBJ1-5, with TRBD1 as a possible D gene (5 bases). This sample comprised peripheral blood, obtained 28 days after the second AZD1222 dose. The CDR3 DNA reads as TGCGCCAGCAAATTGAGACCCGACGGGGGAGGACAGCCCCAGCATTTT. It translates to CASKLRPDGGGQPQHF.